The subject of this entry is one TCR beta chain. The source of the sample is a study of blood T cell repertoires in COVID-19. Overall study: The United States, Italy and Spain supplied acute and convalescent COVID-19 samples.

Profiling relied on immunoSEQ multiplex PCR, and the TCRdb table lists in-frame clones only, not all of them. This sample has 55,000 to 80,000 clones, with about 88% found just once. The trim removed 7 bases at V and 0 bases at J, leaving 7 bases unmatched. This CDR3 has 16 amino acids. The V gene's germline CDR1 is SGHRS and CDR2 YFSETQ. V and J are TRBV5-1 and TRBJ2-3; 11 nucleotides match TRBD2. Sequencing was carried out using peripheral blood. The receptor was isolated from a man in his 70s with acute or convalescent COVID-19. The CDR3 DNA follows: TGCGCCAGCGGTACTAGCGGGGGCCCTAGCACAGATACGCAGTATTTT. Translated, it gives CASGTSGGPSTDTQYF. The full variable domain, rest sourced from reference TRBV5-1 and TRBJ2-3, is KAGVTQTPRYLIKTRGQQVTLSCSPISGHRSVSWYQQTPGQGLQFLFEYFSETQRNKGNFPGRFSGRQFSNSRSEMNVSTLELGDSALYLCASGTSGGPSTDTQYFGPGTRLTVL.